The 27 T cell receptor beta chains reported below all come from one sample, sequenced in a study of shared clonotypes between healthy human individuals. Profiling relied on immunoSEQ multiplex PCR, and the TCRdb table lists in-frame clones only, not all of them. The repertoire has roughly 490,000 clones, 70% to 80% of them found once; the top ten carry about an eighth. The sequenced sample consisted of PBMCs. The receptors shown here come from a woman between 40 and 55 years old in good health. Some clones in this sample may be carry-over from other donors' samples.

For this clone: The same CDR3 can be traced to other DNA sequences in this sample. The J gene is TRBJ2-3, the V gene TRBV7-3; 14 bases match TRBD2. Germline V gene lookup returns CDR1 SGHTA and CDR2 FQGTGA. The CDR3 length is 16 residues. J gave up 3 bases and V 5 bases, and 4 bases lay outside the gene matches. CDR3 in DNA: TGTGCCAGCAGCCCCGGGACTAGCGGGAGAACAGATACGCAGTATTTT. Residues: CASSPGTSGRTDTQYF.

The count of this clone is one. Other DNA sequences in this sample translate to the same CDR3. This chain uses TRBV28 with TRBJ1-2; D is unclear. V gave up 5 bases and J gave up 2 bases, with 6 bases separating them. The length of the CDR3 is 12 residues. Germline CDR1 MDHEN, CDR2 SYDVKM. Here the CDR3 DNA reads TGTGCCAGCAGTAGTGGGAACTATGGCTACACCTTC. This translates into CASSSGNYGYTF.

The V call is TRBV9, the J call TRBJ2-1; the match to TRBD2 covers 9 bases. Germline-derived CDR1 and CDR2 are SGDLS and YYNGEE. J was trimmed by 10 bases and V by 4 bases; bases with no gene match: 18. CDR3 length: 17 residues. The CDR3 is CASSLGALASGIDEQFF. CDR3 in DNA: TGTGCCAGCAGCCTTGGGGCCCTGGCTAGCGGGATAGACGAGCAGTTCTTC.

This clone was seen a few times. This chain joins TRBV19 and TRBJ2-1, with 8 bases fitting TRBD2. The junction had 7 bases not matched to a gene; V was cut back by 3 bases and J by 9 bases. There are 14 residues in the CDR3. Germline V lookup: CDR1 LNHDA, CDR2 SQIVND (reference sequence). CDR3 DNA: TGTGCCAGTAGTATTCGGGCGGGAGGCGGTGAGCAGTTCTTC. Translating gives CASSIRAGGGEQFF.

This chain uses TRBV7-9 with TRBJ2-3; unclear D gene. The germline gives CDR1 SEHNR, CDR2 FQNEAQ (reference sequence). Trimming shortened V by 1 base and J by 4 bases, and 6 bases separated the two germline ends. The CDR3 length is 13 residues. The CDR3 region is CASSLGSADTQYF. CDR3 coding DNA: TGTGCCAGCAGCTTAGGTAGTGCAGATACGCAGTATTTT.

This sequence joins TRBV18 and TRBJ1-1; D uncertain. V lost 4 bases and J 2 bases, leaving 8 bases between the germline ends. The CDR3 covers 13 residues. Germline V lookup: CDR1 KGHSH, CDR2 LQKENI. CDR3 in DNA: TGTGCCAGCTCACGGACGGGAAACACTGAAGCTTTCTTT. Its protein product is CASSRTGNTEAFF.

Notes on this clone: A much larger clone sits a single nucleotide away, making a read error possible. Other nucleotide sequences in the sample specify the same CDR3. This sequence joins TRBV7-9 and TRBJ2-1; D is unresolved. The CDR3 totals 12 residues. From germline, CDR1 is SEHNR and CDR2 FQNEAQ (reference sequence). V was trimmed by 2 bases and J by 3 bases, leaving 2 bases between them. In DNA form, the CDR3 reads TGTGCCAGCAGCTTAAGCTACAATGAGCAGTTCTTC. It encodes CASSLSYNEQFF.

J is TRBJ2-7 and V is TRBV10-3; 14 bases are a match to TRBD2. The CDR3 contains 15 residues. The germline V gene encodes CDR1 ENHRY and CDR2 SYGVKD. The junction had 13 bases not matched to a gene; V was cut back by 11 bases and J by 7 bases. The CDR3: CAVGLAGGRRGEQYF. The CDR3 DNA reads TGTGCCGTAGGACTAGCGGGAGGCCGCCGGGGAGAGCAGTACTTC.

V gene TRBV7-3 combines with J gene TRBJ2-1; possible D gene TRBD2, 5 bases. The V and J ends lost 3 bases and 0 bases respectively, with 9 bases between them. CDR1 SGHTA and CDR2 FQGTGA come from the germline V gene. The CDR3 runs to 15 residues. DNA for the CDR3: TGTGCCAGCAGCTTGGGAGCGGACTCCTACAATGAGCAGTTCTTC. Its protein product is CASSLGADSYNEQFF.

This clone has only a few counts. The chain combines TRBV7-9 with TRBJ1-1; weak D call: TRBD1 (5 bases). The V end was cut by 1 base, the J end by 3 bases, with 9 bases between. From germline, CDR1 is SEHNR and CDR2 FQNEAQ (reference sequence). The CDR3 has 14 amino acids. The CDR3 DNA is TGTGCCAGCAGCTTAGGTTTAGGGGACACTGAAGCTTTCTTT. This gives the protein CASSLGLGDTEAFF.

The chain couples TRBV10-3 to TRBJ1-5; 10 bases are shared with TRBD1. J gave up 11 bases and V 3 bases, and 13 bases lay outside the gene matches. The CDR3 totals 16 residues. Germline V lookup: CDR1 ENHRY, CDR2 SYGVKD. The CDR3 sequence: CAISDFGQGEVMTQHF. For the CDR3, the DNA is TGTGCCATCAGTGATTTCGGACAGGGGGAGGTTATGACCCAGCATTTT.

CDR3 DNA: TGTGCCAGCAGCTTATTAGCGGGAATGGTCACAGATACGCAGTATTTT. Residues: CASSLLAGMVTDTQYF. This rearrangement joins TRBV7-9 to TRBJ2-3, with 8 bases identical to TRBD2. The CDR3 contains 16 residues. The germline V gene encodes CDR1 SEHNR and CDR2 FQNEAQ (reference sequence). J gave up 2 bases and V 2 bases, and 6 bases lay outside the gene matches.

The gene calls are TRBV19 and TRBJ2-7; D not resolved. CDR3 length: 15 residues. V gave up 1 base and J gave up 0 bases, with 10 bases separating them. Germline-derived CDR1 and CDR2 are LNHDA and SQIVND (reference sequence). The CDR3 sequence is CASSIGPGSSYEQYF. The CDR3 DNA sequence: TGTGCCAGTAGTATAGGCCCGGGTTCCTCCTACGAGCAGTACTTC.

The chain carries TRBV6-1 and TRBJ1-6, with D perhaps matching TRBD1 (5 bases). CDR1 is MNHNS, CDR2 SASEGT, per germline. The CDR3 length is 16 residues. The V end was cut by 2 bases, the J end by 4 bases, with 12 bases between. The CDR3: CASSELGTKYNSPLHF. For the CDR3, the DNA is TGTGCCAGCAGTGAACTGGGGACGAAATATAATTCACCCCTCCACTTT.

The V and J genes are TRBV19 and TRBJ1-1; no reliable D call. Germline lookup yields CDR1 LNHDA and CDR2 SQIVND (reference sequence). V gave up 3 bases and J gave up 1 base, with 6 bases separating them. The CDR3 has 13 residues. CDR3 bases: TGTGCCAGTAGTATGTCCGAGAACACTGAAGCTTTCTTT. This gives the protein CASSMSENTEAFF. Full variable domain (missing parts from reference TRBV19 and TRBJ1-1): DGGITQSPKYLFRKEGQNVTLSCEQNLNHDAMYWYRQDPGQGLRLIYYSQIVNDFQKGDIAEGYSVSREKKESFPLTVTSAQKNPTAFYLCASSMSENTEAFFGQGTRLTVV.

This chain links TRBV4-2 with TRBJ2-7, with D perhaps matching TRBD2 (5 bases). The CDR3 extends over 13 amino acids. Germline assignment: CDR1 LGHNA and CDR2 YNFKEQ. Trimming cost V 1 base and J 7 bases, with 11 bases left between them. CDR3 nucleotide sequence: TGTGCCAGCAGCCAAGGGGGAGTATATGAGCAGTACTTC. Amino acid sequence: CASSQGGVYEQYF.

The rearrangement links TRBV15 to TRBJ2-3, with 10 bases identical to TRBD2. CDR3 length: 14 residues. V lost 3 bases and J lost 5; bases outside the gene matches: 2. Germline CDR1 is LNHNV and CDR2 is YYDKDF (reference sequence). The CDR3 protein is CATSSRLAGDTQYF. CDR3 DNA sequence: TGTGCCACCAGCAGCCGACTAGCGGGAGATACGCAGTATTTT.

Details on this clone: One base separates it from a far larger clone, so it is likely a read error. CDR3 nucleotide sequence: TGTACCTGGAGGCGGGGGGTAAGCACCTACGAGCAGTACTTC. This sequence encodes CTWRRGVSTYEQYF. The rearrangement links TRBV30 to TRBJ2-7; 8 bases fit TRBD2. Germline CDR1 and CDR2: GTSNPN and SVGIG (reference sequence). CDR3 length: 14 amino acids.

This clone has just a few counts. The V gene is TRBV5-1, the J gene TRBJ1-1; D is ambiguous. There are 14 residues in the CDR3. Germline V gene data show CDR1 as SGHRS and CDR2 as YFSETQ. V gave up 2 bases and J gave up 1 base, with 9 bases separating them. The CDR3: CASSFNPGNTEAFF. The CDR3 DNA reads as TGCGCCAGCAGCTTCAACCCGGGGAACACTGAAGCTTTCTTT.

As concerns this clone: Other DNA sequences in the sample encode the same CDR3. V is TRBV6-1 and J is TRBJ2-6; unclear D gene. This CDR3 contains 15 residues. CDR1 is MNHNS and CDR2 is SASEGT in the germline V gene. V was clipped by 3 bases and J by 1 base, with 7 bases between them. The CDR3 coding sequence is TGTGCCAGCAGTGAGGTGGGTTCTGGGGCCAACGTCCTGACTTTC. Translation gives CASSEVGSGANVLTF.

The chain uses TRBV28 and TRBJ2-7; tentative D call: TRBD1 (6 bases). CDR1 MDHEN and CDR2 SYDVKM come from the germline V gene. V lost 4 bases, J lost 2 bases, and 9 bases lay in between. The CDR3 contains 13 residues. CDR3 coding DNA: TGTGCCAGCAGTTACACAGGGCCCTACGAGCAGTACTTC. Translated, it gives CASSYTGPYEQYF.

This clone was found once. In nucleotides, the CDR3 is TGTGCCAGCAGCTTGTACCCGGACAGGGGATCCTACGAGCAGTACTTC. Its protein product is CASSLYPDRGSYEQYF. The chain combines TRBV5-6 with TRBJ2-7; 9 bases are shared with TRBD1. Trimming cost V 1 base and J 1 base; bases outside gene matches: 6. Germline CDR1 is SGHDT and CDR2 is YYEEEE. This CDR3 spans 16 amino acids.

This sequence joins TRBV18 and TRBJ2-1, with D perhaps matching TRBD2 (6 bases). Germline CDR1 and CDR2: KGHSH and LQKENI. The CDR3 has 16 residues. The V end was cut by 0 bases, the J end by 5 bases, with 14 bases between. CDR3 bases: TGTGCCAGCTCACCACCTGGAACTAGCAGAAACAATGAGCAGTTCTTC. Protein sequence: CASSPPGTSRNNEQFF.

The rearrangement joins TRBV27 to TRBJ2-7; maybe TRBD2 (6 bases). V lost 4 bases to trimming and J lost 3 bases, with 16 bases between them. Germline V gene lookup returns CDR1 MNHEY and CDR2 SMNVEV (reference sequence). The CDR3 is made up of 15 amino acids. CDR3 DNA: TGTGCCAGCAGTTCGAAATGGACTACCAGCTACGAGCAGTACTTC. It codes for CASSSKWTTSYEQYF.

The chain carries TRBV9 and TRBJ2-1; TRBD2 matches 10 bases. Germline CDR1 is SGDLS and CDR2 is YYNGEE. This CDR3 is built from 15 residues. The V segment lost 4 bases and the J segment 5 bases; nucleotides outside the gene matches: 6. The CDR3 DNA reads TGTGCCAGCAGCATGTGGACTAGCGGCAACAATGAGCAGTTCTTC. The encoded protein is CASSMWTSGNNEQFF.

The gene calls are TRBV19 and TRBJ1-3; the D gene is possibly TRBD1 (6 bases). The CDR3 consists of 13 residues. With 6 bases removed from V and 4 bases from J, the gap between germline ends came to 10 bases. The germline V gene has CDR1 LNHDA and CDR2 SQIVND (reference sequence). CDR3 in amino acids: CASSPDRGNTIYF. The CDR3 DNA sequence: TGTGCCAGTAGCCCAGACAGGGGAAACACCATATATTTT. Together with reference TRBV19 and TRBJ1-3, the CDR3 gives the full variable domain: DGGITQSPKYLFRKEGQNVTLSCEQNLNHDAMYWYRQDPGQGLRLIYYSQIVNDFQKGDIAEGYSVSREKKESFPLTVTSAQKNPTAFYLCASSPDRGNTIYFGEGSWLTVV.

This clone was picked up a small number of times. The rearrangement uses TRBV5-5 and TRBJ2-7; no clear D gene. The CDR3 loop spans 14 amino acids. Looked up from germline, CDR1 is SGHKS and CDR2 is YYEKEE (reference sequence). The V gene lost 2 bases and the J gene lost 0 bases, with 9 bases spanning the gap. CDR3 bases: TGTGCCAGCAGCTTACAACACGGCTCCTACGAGCAGTACTTC. The encoded protein is CASSLQHGSYEQYF.